The text below deals with one T cell receptor beta chain. Antigen specificity is unknown. The sample originates from a study of identical twins. TCRdb redid the calling of the 5' RACE reads with MiXCR, one entry per CDR3 protein. This table holds hundreds of thousands of distinct CDR3 sequences, 8.6% found once. The V gene's germline CDR1 is SGHRS and CDR2 YFSETQ. Trimming removed 5 bases from V and 9 bases from J; junction bases left unmatched: 5. The CDR3 sequence is 13 residues long. Broader study findings: It was cross-sectional statistical analysis, not following the same donors, that the conclusions relied on.

This sample also appeared in a second study, on yellow fever vaccine responses in identical twins.

The chain couples TRBV5-1 to TRBJ2-4; TRBD1 matches 10 bases. Sequences were obtained from PBMCs. This receptor was obtained from a woman aged 18 to 35 in good health. The DNA of the CDR3 is TGCGCCAGCAGTGTGAGGGACAGGGGCATTCAGTACTTC. Amino acids: CASSVRDRGIQYF.